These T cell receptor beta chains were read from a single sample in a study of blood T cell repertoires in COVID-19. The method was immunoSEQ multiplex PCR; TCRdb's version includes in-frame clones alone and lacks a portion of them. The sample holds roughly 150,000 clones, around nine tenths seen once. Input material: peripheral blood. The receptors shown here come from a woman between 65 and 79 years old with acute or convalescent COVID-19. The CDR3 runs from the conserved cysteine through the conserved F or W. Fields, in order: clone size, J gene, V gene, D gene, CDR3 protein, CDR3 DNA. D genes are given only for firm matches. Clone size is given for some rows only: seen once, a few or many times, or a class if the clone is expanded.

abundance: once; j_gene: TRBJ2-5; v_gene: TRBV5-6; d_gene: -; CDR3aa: CASSLGQAQETQYF; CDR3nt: TGTGCCAGCAGCTTGGGACAGGCTCAAGAGACCCAGTACTTC
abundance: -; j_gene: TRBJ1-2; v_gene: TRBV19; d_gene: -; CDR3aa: CASSEGRGRIYGYTF; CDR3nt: TGTGCCAGTAGTGAAGGCAGGGGCCGAATCTATGGCTACACCTTC
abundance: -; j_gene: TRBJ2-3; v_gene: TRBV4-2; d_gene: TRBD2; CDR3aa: CASSPGLAPTDTQYF; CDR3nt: TGTGCCAGCAGCCCGGGACTAGCCCCCACAGATACGCAGTATTTT
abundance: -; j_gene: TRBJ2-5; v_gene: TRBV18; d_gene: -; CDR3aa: CASSPTVQETQYF; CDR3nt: TGTGCCAGCTCACCAACAGTCCAAGAGACCCAGTACTTC
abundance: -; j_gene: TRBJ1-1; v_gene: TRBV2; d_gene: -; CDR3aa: CASSYFLGSTEAFF; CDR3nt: TGTGCCAGCAGCTATTTTTTGGGGAGCACTGAAGCTTTCTTT
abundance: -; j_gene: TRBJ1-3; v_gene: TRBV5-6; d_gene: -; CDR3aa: CASSYPTGSGNTIYF; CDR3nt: TGTGCCAGCAGCTACCCTACAGGGTCTGGAAACACCATATATTTT
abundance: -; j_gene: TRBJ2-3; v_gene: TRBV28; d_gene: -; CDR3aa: CASSPPVLGTQYF; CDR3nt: TGTGCCAGCAGTCCCCCCGTCCTAGGTACGCAGTATTTT
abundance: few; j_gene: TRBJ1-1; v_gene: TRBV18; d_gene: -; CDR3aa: CASSPPPSEATEAFF; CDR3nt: TGTGCCAGCTCACCACCTCCGTCTGAGGCGACTGAAGCTTTCTTT
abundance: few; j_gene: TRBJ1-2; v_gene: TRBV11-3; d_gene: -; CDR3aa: CASSDRSAGEYGYTF; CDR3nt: TGTGCCAGCAGCGACAGATCAGCAGGGGAGTATGGCTACACCTTC
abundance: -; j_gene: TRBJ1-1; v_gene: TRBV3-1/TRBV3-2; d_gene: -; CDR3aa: CASSQGSGGLVGTEAFF; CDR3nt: TGTGCCAGCAGCCAAGGTAGCGGGGGGCTGGTGGGAACTGAAGCTTTCTTT
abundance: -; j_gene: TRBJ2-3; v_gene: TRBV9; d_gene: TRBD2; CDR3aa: CASSVGSGGASLDTQYF; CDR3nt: TGTGCCAGCAGCGTAGGTAGCGGGGGGGCCTCGTTAGATACGCAGTATTTT
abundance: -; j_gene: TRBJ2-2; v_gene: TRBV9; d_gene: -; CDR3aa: CASSVVSTTGELFF; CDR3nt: TGTGCCAGCAGCGTAGTTTCCACTACCGGGGAGCTGTTTTTT
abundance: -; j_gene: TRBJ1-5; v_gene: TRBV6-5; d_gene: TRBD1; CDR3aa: CASRPQGASRQPQHF; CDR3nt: TGTGCCAGCAGACCTCAGGGGGCGTCGCGTCAGCCCCAGCATTTT
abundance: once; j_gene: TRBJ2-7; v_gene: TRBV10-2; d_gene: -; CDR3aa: CARPLQSSDYEQYF; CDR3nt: TGCGCCAGACCTCTCCAGTCCTCCGACTACGAGCAGTACTTC
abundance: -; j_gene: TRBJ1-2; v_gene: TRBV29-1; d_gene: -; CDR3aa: CSVRGQPPNYGYTF; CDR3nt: TGCAGCGTCCGAGGACAGCCTCCTAACTATGGCTACACCTTC
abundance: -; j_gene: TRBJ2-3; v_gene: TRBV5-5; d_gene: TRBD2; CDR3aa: CASSVSGVPGGDTQYF; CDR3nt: TGTGCCAGCAGCGTAAGCGGGGTTCCCGGGGGAGATACGCAGTATTTT
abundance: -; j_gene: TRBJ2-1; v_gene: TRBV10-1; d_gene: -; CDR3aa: CASSLVSGTTQFF; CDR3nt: TGCGCCAGCAGTCTTGTGTCTGGGACAACGCAGTTCTTC
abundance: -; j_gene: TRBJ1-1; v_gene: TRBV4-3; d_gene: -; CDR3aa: CASSQTSRGFEAFF; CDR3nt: TGCGCCAGCAGCCAAACCTCGAGAGGGTTTGAAGCTTTCTTT
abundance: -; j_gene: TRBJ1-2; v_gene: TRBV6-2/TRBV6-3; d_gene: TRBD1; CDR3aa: CASSPRLTGNYGYTF; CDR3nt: TGTGCCAGCAGTCCGAGATTGACAGGGAACTATGGCTACACCTTC
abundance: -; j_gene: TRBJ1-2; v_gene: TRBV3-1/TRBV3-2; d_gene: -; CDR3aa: CASSQAAAAGGYTF; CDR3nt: TGTGCCAGCAGCCAAGCGGCAGCGGCTGGGGGCTACACCTTC
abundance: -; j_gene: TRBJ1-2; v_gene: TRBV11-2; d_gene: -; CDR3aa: CASSLTSGWEGYGYTF; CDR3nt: TGTGCCAGCAGCTTGACGTCGGGGTGGGAGGGCTATGGCTACACCTTC
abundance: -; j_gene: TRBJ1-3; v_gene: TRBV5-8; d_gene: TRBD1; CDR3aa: CASSSGTGPGNTIYF; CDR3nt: TGTGCCAGCAGCTCCGGGACAGGGCCTGGAAACACCATATATTTT
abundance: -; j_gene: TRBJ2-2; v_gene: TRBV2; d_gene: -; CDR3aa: CASIETGVSGELFF; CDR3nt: TGTGCCAGCATTGAGACGGGGGTGTCTGGGGAGCTGTTTTTT
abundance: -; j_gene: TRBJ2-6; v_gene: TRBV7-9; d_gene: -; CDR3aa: CASSRLGPRANVLTF; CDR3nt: TGTGCCAGCAGCCGACTCGGTCCTAGGGCCAACGTCCTGACTTTC
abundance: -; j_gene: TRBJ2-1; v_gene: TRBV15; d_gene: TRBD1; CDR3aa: CATSREGTGVKEQFF; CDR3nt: TGTGCCACCAGCAGAGAGGGGACAGGGGTCAAAGAGCAGTTCTTC
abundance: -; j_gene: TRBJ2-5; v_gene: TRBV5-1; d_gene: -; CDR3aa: CASSLVNRGGETQYF; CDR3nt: TGCGCCAGCAGCTTGGTAAACAGGGGGGGAGAGACCCAGTACTTC
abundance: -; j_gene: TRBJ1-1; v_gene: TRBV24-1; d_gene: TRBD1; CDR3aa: CATSDLTGAAFF; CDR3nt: TGTGCCACCAGTGACCTGACAGGGGCGGCTTTCTTT
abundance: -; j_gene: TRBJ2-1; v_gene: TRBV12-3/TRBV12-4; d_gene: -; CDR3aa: CASSFVRDRQFF; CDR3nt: TGTGCCAGCAGTTTCGTCCGCGACAGGCAGTTCTTC
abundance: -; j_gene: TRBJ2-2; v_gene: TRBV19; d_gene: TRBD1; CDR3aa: CASSPRTGGTGGELFF; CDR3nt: TGTGCCAGTAGTCCTAGGACAGGGGGGACAGGCGGGGAGCTGTTTTTT
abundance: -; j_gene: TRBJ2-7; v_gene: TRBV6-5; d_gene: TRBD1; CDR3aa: CASRKDRVRVEQYF; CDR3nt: TGTGCCAGCAGAAAGGACAGGGTTCGGGTCGAGCAGTACTTC
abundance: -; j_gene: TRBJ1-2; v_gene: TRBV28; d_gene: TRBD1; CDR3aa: CASSPGTGTGGYTF; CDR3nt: TGTGCCAGCAGTCCCGGGACAGGGACCGGTGGCTACACCTTC
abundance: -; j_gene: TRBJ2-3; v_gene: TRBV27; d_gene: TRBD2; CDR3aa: CASSQRAPGLDPDTQYF; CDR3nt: TGTGCCAGCAGTCAAAGAGCTCCGGGACTAGACCCAGATACGCAGTATTTT
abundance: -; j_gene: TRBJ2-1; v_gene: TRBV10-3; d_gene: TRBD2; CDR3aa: CAISARLAGYNEQFF; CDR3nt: TGTGCCATCAGCGCTAGACTAGCGGGGTACAATGAGCAGTTCTTC
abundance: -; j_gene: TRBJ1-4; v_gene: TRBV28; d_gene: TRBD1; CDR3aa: CASRLTGVNEKLFF; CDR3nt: TGTGCCAGCAGATTGACAGGGGTTAATGAAAAACTGTTTTTT
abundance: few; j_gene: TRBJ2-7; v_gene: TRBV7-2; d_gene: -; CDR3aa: CASSLGASSSYEQYF; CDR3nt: TGTGCCAGCAGCCTGGGGGCATCAAGCTCCTACGAGCAGTACTTC
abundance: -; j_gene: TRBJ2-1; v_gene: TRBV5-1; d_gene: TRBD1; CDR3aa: CASFLGQGPYNEQFF; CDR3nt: TGCGCCAGTTTCTTGGGACAGGGCCCCTACAATGAGCAGTTCTTC
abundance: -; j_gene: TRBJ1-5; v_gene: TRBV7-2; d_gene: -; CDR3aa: CASRRGGSSNQPQHF; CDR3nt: TGTGCCAGCCGAAGGGGGGGAAGTAGCAATCAGCCCCAGCATTTT
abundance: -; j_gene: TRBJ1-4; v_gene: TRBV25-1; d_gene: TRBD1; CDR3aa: CASSRTGSMEKLFF; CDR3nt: TGTGCCAGCAGTAGGACAGGGTCCATGGAAAAACTGTTTTTT
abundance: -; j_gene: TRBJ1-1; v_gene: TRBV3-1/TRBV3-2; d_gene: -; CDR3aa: CASSQRGGFTEAFF; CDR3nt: TGTGCCAGCAGCCAAAGGGGGGGGTTTACTGAAGCTTTCTTT
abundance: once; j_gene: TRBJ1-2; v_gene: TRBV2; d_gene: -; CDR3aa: CASSGDIVVSGYTF; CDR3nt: TGTGCCAGCAGTGGGGACATCGTGGTGAGTGGCTACACCTTC
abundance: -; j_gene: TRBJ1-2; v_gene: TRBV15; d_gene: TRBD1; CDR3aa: CATSSTGEYGYTF; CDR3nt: TGTGCCACCAGCAGCACAGGGGAATATGGCTACACCTTC